Each of the 2 T cell receptor beta chains below was sequenced from the same sample in a study of cytomegalovirus exposure and HLA in healthy donors. PCR primers comprised 60 Vbeta and 13 Jbeta primers. Using immunoSEQ multiplex PCR, the repertoire was profiled, and TCRdb retains in-frame clones only, with some absent. The repertoire holds over 150,000 clones, with more than 75% as singletons. Sequencing was performed on PBMCs. Every receptor here comes from a man aged 18 to 29 in good health and CMV-seropositive.

This chain uses TRBV2 with TRBJ1-3, with TRBD1 as a possible D gene (6 bases). The V end was cut by 8 bases, the J end by 2 bases, with 13 bases between. The CDR3 length is 14 residues. From germline, CDR1 is SNHLY and CDR2 FYNNEI. The CDR3 loop reads CASYLDRPGNTIYF. CDR3 bases: TGTGCCAGCTATTTGGACAGACCTGGAAACACCATATATTTT.

This chain uses TRBV7-9 with TRBJ1-4; 8 nucleotides agree with TRBD1. J was trimmed by 7 bases and V by 5 bases; bases with no gene match: 9. This CDR3 region has 15 residues. The germline CDR1 and CDR2 sequences are SEHNR and FQNEAQ (reference sequence). The CDR3 here is CASSVMTGESEKLFF. CDR3 DNA sequence: TGTGCCAGCAGCGTGATGACAGGGGAGAGTGAAAAACTGTTTTTT. Full variable domain (rest looked up from reference TRBV7-9 and TRBJ1-4): DTGVSQNPRHKITKRGQNVTFRCDPISEHNRLYWYRQTLGQGPEFLTYFQNEAQLEKSRLLSDRFSAERPKGSFSTLEIQRTEQGDSAMYLCASSVMTGESEKLFFGSGTQLSVL.